This TCR beta chain was documented in a study of cytomegalovirus exposure and HLA in healthy donors. Generated by immunoSEQ multiplex PCR, the TCRdb table keeps only in-frame clones and is missing some. The repertoire holds around 70,000 clones, with 94% as singletons. The CDR3 consists of 16 residues. The germline V gene has CDR1 SGHRS and CDR2 YFSETQ. V was trimmed by 4 bases and J by 2 bases, leaving 13 bases between them. This chain joins TRBV5-1 and TRBJ2-6; D possibly corresponds to TRBD1 (6 bases). Sample: PBMCs. This clonotype was sampled from a woman between 18 and 29 years old in good health and CMV-seronegative. The CDR3 bases are TGCGCCAGCAGCCTGGGACACTCTACTGGGGCCAACGTCCTGACTTTC. Translated, it gives CASSLGHSTGANVLTF.